The 18 T cell receptor beta chains given below trace back to one sample, sequenced in a study of post-analysis software for immune sequencing data. Overall study findings and caveats: Five or six TRBV segments were more frequent in patients than controls; TRBV5-6, TRBV5-1 and TRBV20-1 belonged to this group.

Built from TCR beta cDNA, the libraries had unique molecular identifiers in them. TCRdb fed the PCR reads into MiXCR, producing one record per CDR3 protein. The table lists hundreds of thousands of distinct CDR3 sequences, approximately 59% of them singletons. Antigen specificity for these receptors is unknown. Sequenced sample: blood. The receptors derive from a girl aged 2-10 years with multiple sclerosis.

The genes are TRBV12-3 or TRBV12-4 and TRBJ2-1; 8 nucleotides agree with TRBD2. V lost 4 bases to trimming and J lost 1 base; unmatched junction nucleotides: 9. The CDR3 runs to 17 residues. The CDR3 is CASSSPRLAPSYNEQFF. DNA of the CDR3: TGTGCCAGCAGTTCCCCCAGACTAGCGCCATCCTACAATGAGCAGTTCTTC.

In its sample, this clonotype was seen a few times. The CDR3 DNA is TGTGCCAGCAGTTATGTGGGGGTAGGGAATGAGCAGTTCTTC. Translation gives CASSYVGVGNEQFF. The chain recombines TRBV6-5 with TRBJ2-1, with D possibly called TRBD1 or TRBD2 (5 bases each). CDR1 and CDR2 from the germline V gene are MNHEY and SVGAGI. The CDR3 runs 14 residues. V was trimmed by 3 bases and J by 7 bases, leaving 13 bases between them.

This clonotype has a count of ten or more. The V and J genes are TRBV7-2 and TRBJ2-5; D not resolved. V gave up 4 bases and J gave up 1 base, with 10 bases separating them. CDR1 is SGHTA and CDR2 is FQGNSA in the germline V gene. The length of the CDR3 is 14 residues. CDR3 amino acids: CASSSRTGQETQYF. CDR3 nucleotides: TGTGCCAGCAGCTCGCGGACGGGCCAAGAGACCCAGTACTTC.

This clonotype appeared once. This chain connects TRBV6-1 to TRBJ2-1; D is uncertain. Gene TRBJ2-7 matches the end of the DNA better, so the J call may be wrong. Per the germline V gene, CDR1 is MNHNS and CDR2 is SASEGT. The CDR3 is 15 amino acids. In DNA form, the CDR3 reads TGTGCCAGCAGTGAAGCGTTTGGACGGAGCTACGAGCAGTACTTC. Its translation is CASSEAFGRSYEQYF.

This clonotype occurred a few times. This chain connects TRBV10-3 to TRBJ1-2; unclear D gene. V shed 0 bases and J shed 5 bases, with 7 bases lying between them. The CDR3 runs to 13 residues. Germline V lookup: CDR1 ENHRY, CDR2 SYGVKD. This chain's CDR3 is CAISESAGYGYTF. CDR3 DNA: TGTGCCATCAGTGAGTCGGCGGGTTATGGCTACACCTTC.

The chain couples TRBV20-1 to TRBJ2-5; 7 nucleotides match TRBD1. Germline CDR1 reads DFQATT; CDR2 reads SNEGSKA (reference sequence). The junction had 7 bases not matched to a gene; V was cut back by 8 bases and J by 4 bases. The length of the CDR3 is 12 residues. The CDR3 sequence: CSPDRVAETQYF. The CDR3 DNA reads TGCAGTCCCGACAGGGTAGCAGAGACCCAGTACTTC.

The chain recombines TRBV7-2 with TRBJ2-7; D is tentatively TRBD1 or TRBD2 (5 bases each). V dropped 4 bases and J dropped 6 bases, with 16 bases sitting between them. The CDR3 covers 14 residues. In germline, CDR1 is SGHTA, CDR2 FQGNSA. In DNA form, the CDR3 reads TGTGCCAGCAGCTATCGGGACCCTTTGCGCGAGCAGTACTTC. Protein product: CASSYRDPLREQYF.

V and J are TRBV6-2 or TRBV6-3 and TRBJ2-4, with D perhaps matching TRBD2 (5 bases). Trimming pared 5 bases from V and 1 base from J, leaving 9 bases between. This CDR3 is built from 14 residues. Per the germline V gene, CDR1 is MNHEY and CDR2 is SVGEGT. As DNA, the CDR3 is TGTGCCAGCAGTGGATTAGCGGCCAAAAACATTCAGTACTTC. Its translation is CASSGLAAKNIQYF.

The J gene is TRBJ2-1, the V gene TRBV5-1; weak D call: TRBD2 (5 bases). The CDR3 has 15 residues. Germline V gene data show CDR1 as SGHRS and CDR2 as YFSETQ. V was cut by 2 bases and J by 5 bases, with 14 bases left in between. The CDR3 DNA is TGCGCCAGCAGCTTACCCAGCGGACCTAACAATGAGCAGTTCTTC. It encodes CASSLPSGPNNEQFF. The full variable domain, in which reference TRBV5-1 and TRBJ2-1 provide the parts outside the CDR3, is KAGVTQTPRYLIKTRGQQVTLSCSPISGHRSVSWYQQTPGQGLQFLFEYFSETQRNKGNFPGRFSGRQFSNSRSEMNVSTLELGDSALYLCASSLPSGPNNEQFFGPGTRLTVL.

This chain links TRBV18 with TRBJ2-3; no definite D call. The CDR3 consists of 15 residues. V lost 3 bases and J 0 bases, leaving 10 bases between the germline ends. CDR1 and CDR2 from the germline V gene are KGHSH and LQKENI. This CDR3 reads CASSPVGPSTDTQYF. DNA for the CDR3: TGTGCCAGCTCACCTGTAGGACCCAGCACAGATACGCAGTATTTT.

This clonotype was detected only a few times. The chain carries TRBV7-6 and TRBJ2-2; no definite D call. The germline gives CDR1 SGHVS, CDR2 FNYEAQ. The V end was cut by 1 base, the J end by 0 bases, with 9 bases between. The CDR3 covers 16 residues. The CDR3 DNA sequence: TGTGCCAGCAGCTTAGACAGCCCCTCGAACACCGGGGAGCTGTTTTTT. It specifies CASSLDSPSNTGELFF.

This clonotype was picked up a small number of times. V and J are TRBV10-3 and TRBJ2-5; D ambiguous. V was clipped by 3 bases and J by 5 bases, with 4 bases between them. The V gene's germline CDR1 is ENHRY and CDR2 SYGVKD. There are 11 residues in the CDR3. CDR3 DNA: TGTGCCATCAGTGAACAGGAGACCCAGTACTTC. Residues: CAISEQETQYF.

The chain recombines TRBV6-5 with TRBJ2-5; no clear D. CDR3 length: 14 amino acids. CDR1 is MNHEY and CDR2 is SVGAGI in the germline V gene. V was cut by 0 bases and J by 4 bases, with 9 bases left in between. CDR3 protein: CASSYSKWAETQYF. CDR3 in DNA: TGTGCCAGCAGTTACTCGAAGTGGGCAGAGACCCAGTACTTC.

This chain connects TRBV12-3 or TRBV12-4 to TRBJ1-2, with 7 bases aligning to TRBD1. The CDR3 contains 13 residues. Unmatched junction bases numbered 9, after V lost 7 bases and J lost 7 bases. The CDR3 DNA sequence: TGTGCCAGCACCCCCGACAGGGTTCTTGGCTACACCTTC. Protein product: CASTPDRVLGYTF.

As regards this clonotype: The conserved final phenylalanine or tryptophan is absent from the CDR3, which likely points to a read error. CDR3: CASSHGLLGSYEQYL. The CDR3 nucleotides are TGTGCCAGCAGCCACGGATTACTGGGATCCTACGAGCAGTACTTA. The rearrangement uses TRBV4-2 and TRBJ2-7; D unclear. Germline V gene lookup returns CDR1 LGHNA and CDR2 YNFKEQ. The V end lost 3 bases, the J end lost 1 base, and 13 bases lay between the germline ends. The CDR3 length is 15 residues.

The chain combines TRBV2 with TRBJ2-1; 10 bases match TRBD1. CDR3 length equals 15 residues. J gave up 9 bases and V 6 bases, and 11 bases lay outside the gene matches. CDR1 and CDR2 from the germline V gene are SNHLY and FYNNEI. The CDR3 region has the DNA TGTGCCAGCAGGCTTGTCCTTGGACAGGGGGTTGAGCAGTTCTTC. It translates to CASRLVLGQGVEQFF.

This sequence joins TRBV18 and TRBJ1-5; maybe TRBD1 (5 bases). This CDR3 has 15 amino acids. V shed 3 bases and J shed 1 base, with 10 bases lying between them. Germline V lookup: CDR1 KGHSH, CDR2 LQKENI. CDR3 sequence: CASSPTGVSNQPQHF. CDR3 in DNA: TGTGCCAGCTCACCCACAGGTGTGAGCAATCAGCCCCAGCATTTT.

The CDR3 protein is CASSPLAGANINEQFF. The CDR3 DNA reads TGCGCCAGCAGCCCCTTAGCGGGGGCCAACATCAATGAGCAGTTCTTC. The chain combines TRBV5-1 with TRBJ2-1; 9 bases line up with TRBD2. This CDR3 contains 16 residues. The junction had 11 bases not matched to a gene; V was cut back by 4 bases and J by 6 bases. Per the germline V gene, CDR1 is SGHRS and CDR2 is YFSETQ.